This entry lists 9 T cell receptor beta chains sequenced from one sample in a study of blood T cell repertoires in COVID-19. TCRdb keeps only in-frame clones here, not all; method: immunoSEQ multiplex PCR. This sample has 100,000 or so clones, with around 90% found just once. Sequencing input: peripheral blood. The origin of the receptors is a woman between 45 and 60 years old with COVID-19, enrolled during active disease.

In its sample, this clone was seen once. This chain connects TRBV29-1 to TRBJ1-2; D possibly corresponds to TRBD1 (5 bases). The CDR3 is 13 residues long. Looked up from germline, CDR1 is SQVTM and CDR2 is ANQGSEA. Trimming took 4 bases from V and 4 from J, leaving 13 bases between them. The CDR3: CSVVGAGSYGYTF. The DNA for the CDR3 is TGCAGCGTTGTAGGTGCAGGGTCCTATGGCTACACCTTC.

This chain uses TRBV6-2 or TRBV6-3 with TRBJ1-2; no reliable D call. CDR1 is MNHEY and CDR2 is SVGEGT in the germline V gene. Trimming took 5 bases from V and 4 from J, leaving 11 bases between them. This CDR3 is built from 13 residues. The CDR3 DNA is TGTGCCAGCAGTCCGAATGGGCCCTATGGCTACACCTTC. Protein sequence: CASSPNGPYGYTF.

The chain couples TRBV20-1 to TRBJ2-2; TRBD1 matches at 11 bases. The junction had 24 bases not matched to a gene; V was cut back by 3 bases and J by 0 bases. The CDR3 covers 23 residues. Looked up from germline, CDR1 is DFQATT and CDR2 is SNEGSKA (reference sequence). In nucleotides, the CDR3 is TGCAGTGCTAGTTCCCCCCACGGACTTCGGACAGGGGGCAAGTGGACGAACACCGGGGAGCTGTTTTTT. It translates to CSASSPHGLRTGGKWTNTGELFF.

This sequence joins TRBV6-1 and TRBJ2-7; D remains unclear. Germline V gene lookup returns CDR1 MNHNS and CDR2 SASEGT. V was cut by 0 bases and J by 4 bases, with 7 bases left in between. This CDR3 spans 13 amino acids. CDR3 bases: TGTGCCAGCAGTGAAGCGCGGTCATACGAGCAGTACGTC. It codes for CASSEARSYEQYV.

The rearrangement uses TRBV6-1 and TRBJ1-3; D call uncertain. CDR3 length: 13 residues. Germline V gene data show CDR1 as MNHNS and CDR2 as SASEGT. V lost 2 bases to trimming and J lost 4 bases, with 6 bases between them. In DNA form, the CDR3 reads TGTGCCAGCAGTGAAAACAAAGGAAACACCATATATTTT. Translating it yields CASSENKGNTIYF.

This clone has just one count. The CDR3: CASRSTGGGYTF. DNA for the CDR3: TGTGCCAGCAGGTCTACAGGGGGAGGCTACACCTTC. The chain links TRBV12-3 or TRBV12-4 to TRBJ1-2; TRBD1 aligns across 8 bases. V was clipped by 6 bases and J by 8 bases; unmatched bases: 5. The CDR3 contains 12 residues.

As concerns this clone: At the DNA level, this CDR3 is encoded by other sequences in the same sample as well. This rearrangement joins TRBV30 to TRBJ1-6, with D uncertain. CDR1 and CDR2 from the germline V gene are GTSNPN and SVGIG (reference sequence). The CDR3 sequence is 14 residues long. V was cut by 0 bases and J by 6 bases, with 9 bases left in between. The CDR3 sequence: CAWSVRGVNSPLHF. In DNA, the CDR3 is TGTGCCTGGAGTGTACGAGGTGTTAATTCACCCCTCCACTTT.

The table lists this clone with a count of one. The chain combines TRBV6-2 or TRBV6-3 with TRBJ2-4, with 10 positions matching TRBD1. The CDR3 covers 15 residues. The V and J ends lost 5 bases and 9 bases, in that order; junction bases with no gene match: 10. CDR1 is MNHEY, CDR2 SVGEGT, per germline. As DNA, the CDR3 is TGTGCCAGCAGTAATCGGGACAGGGGCCCCGGCATTCAGTACTTC. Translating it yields CASSNRDRGPGIQYF.

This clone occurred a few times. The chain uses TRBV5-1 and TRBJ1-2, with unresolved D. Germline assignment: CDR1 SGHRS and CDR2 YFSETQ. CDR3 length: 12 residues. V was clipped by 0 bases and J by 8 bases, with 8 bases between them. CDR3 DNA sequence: TGCGCCAGCAGCTTGGATGGGCGCGGCTACACCTTC. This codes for CASSLDGRGYTF.